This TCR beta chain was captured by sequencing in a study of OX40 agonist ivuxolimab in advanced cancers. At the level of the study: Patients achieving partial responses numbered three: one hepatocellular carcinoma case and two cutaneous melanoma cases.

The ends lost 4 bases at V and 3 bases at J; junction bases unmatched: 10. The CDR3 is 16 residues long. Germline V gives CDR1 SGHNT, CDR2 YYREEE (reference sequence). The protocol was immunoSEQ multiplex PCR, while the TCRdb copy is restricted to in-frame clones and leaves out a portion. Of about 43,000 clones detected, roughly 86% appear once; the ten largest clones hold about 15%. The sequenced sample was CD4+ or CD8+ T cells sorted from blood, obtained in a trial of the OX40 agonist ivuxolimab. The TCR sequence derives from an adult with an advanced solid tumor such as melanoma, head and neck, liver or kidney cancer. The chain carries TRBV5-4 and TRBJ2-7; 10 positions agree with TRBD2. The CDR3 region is CASSPGLAENFYEQYF. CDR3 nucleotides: TGTGCCAGCAGCCCCGGACTAGCGGAGAATTTCTACGAGCAGTACTTC.